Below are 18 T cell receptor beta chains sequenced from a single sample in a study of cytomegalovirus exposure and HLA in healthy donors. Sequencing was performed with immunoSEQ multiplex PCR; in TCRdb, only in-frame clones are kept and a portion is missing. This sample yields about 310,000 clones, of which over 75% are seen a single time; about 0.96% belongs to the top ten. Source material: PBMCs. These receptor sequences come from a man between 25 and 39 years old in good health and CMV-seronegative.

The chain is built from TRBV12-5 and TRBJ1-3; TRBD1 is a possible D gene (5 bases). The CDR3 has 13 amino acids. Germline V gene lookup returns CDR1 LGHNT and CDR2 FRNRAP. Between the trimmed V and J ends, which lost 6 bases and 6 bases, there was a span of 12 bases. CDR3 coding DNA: TGTGCTAGTGGCTCGGACACCTCAAACACCATATATTTT. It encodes CASGSDTSNTIYF.

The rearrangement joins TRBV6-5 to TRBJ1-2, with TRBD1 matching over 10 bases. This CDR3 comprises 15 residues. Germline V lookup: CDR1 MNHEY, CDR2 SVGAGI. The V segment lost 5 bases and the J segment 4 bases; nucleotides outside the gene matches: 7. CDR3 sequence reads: CASSLDRGRGYGYTF. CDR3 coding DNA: TGTGCCAGCAGTCTCGACAGGGGGCGAGGCTATGGCTACACCTTC.

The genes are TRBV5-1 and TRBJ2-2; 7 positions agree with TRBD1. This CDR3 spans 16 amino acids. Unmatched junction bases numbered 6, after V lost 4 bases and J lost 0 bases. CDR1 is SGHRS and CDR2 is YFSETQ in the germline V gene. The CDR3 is CASSTEGQPNTGELFF. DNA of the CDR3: TGCGCCAGCAGCACAGAGGGACAGCCGAACACCGGGGAGCTGTTTTTT. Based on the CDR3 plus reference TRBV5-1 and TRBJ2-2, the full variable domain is KAGVTQTPRYLIKTRGQQVTLSCSPISGHRSVSWYQQTPGQGLQFLFEYFSETQRNKGNFPGRFSGRQFSNSRSEMNVSTLELGDSALYLCASSTEGQPNTGELFFGEGSRLTVL.

This CDR3 reads CASSRGQGAWNEQFF. The CDR3 bases are TGTGCCAGCAGCCGGGGACAGGGGGCTTGGAATGAGCAGTTCTTC. The genes are TRBV16 and TRBJ2-1; 12 nucleotides align to TRBD1. Per germline, CDR1 KGHSY and CDR2 FQNENV. The CDR3 is 15 residues long. With 4 bases clipped from V and 7 bases from J, the junction kept 5 bases outside the gene matches.

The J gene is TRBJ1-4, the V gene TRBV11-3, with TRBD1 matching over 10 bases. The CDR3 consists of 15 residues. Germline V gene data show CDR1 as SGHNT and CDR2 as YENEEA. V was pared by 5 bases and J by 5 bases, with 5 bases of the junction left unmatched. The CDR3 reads CASSTGQGGNEKLFF. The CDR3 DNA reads TGTGCCAGCAGCACCGGACAGGGGGGAAATGAAAAACTGTTTTTT.

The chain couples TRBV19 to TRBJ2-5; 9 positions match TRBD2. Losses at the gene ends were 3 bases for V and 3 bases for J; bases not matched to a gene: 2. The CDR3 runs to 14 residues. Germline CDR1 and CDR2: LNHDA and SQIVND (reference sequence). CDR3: CASSIRTSEETQYF. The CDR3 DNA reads TGTGCCAGTAGTATTCGGACTAGCGAAGAGACCCAGTACTTC.

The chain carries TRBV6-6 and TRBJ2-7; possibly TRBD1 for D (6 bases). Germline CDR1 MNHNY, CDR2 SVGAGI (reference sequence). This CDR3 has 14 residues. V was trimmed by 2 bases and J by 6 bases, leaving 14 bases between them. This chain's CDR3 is CASSYDELRGEQYF. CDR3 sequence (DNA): TGTGCCAGCAGTTACGACGAACTCAGGGGCGAGCAGTACTTC.

The CDR3 here is CASSLGTGTSVETQYF. CDR3 DNA sequence: TGTGCCAGCAGCTTAGGTACCGGGACTAGCGTAGAGACCCAGTACTTC. The chain uses TRBV11-2 and TRBJ2-5; 10 bases are shared with TRBD2. Germline lookup yields CDR1 SGHAT and CDR2 FQNNGV. CDR3 length: 16 amino acids. The trim removed 1 base at V and 4 bases at J, leaving 6 bases unmatched.

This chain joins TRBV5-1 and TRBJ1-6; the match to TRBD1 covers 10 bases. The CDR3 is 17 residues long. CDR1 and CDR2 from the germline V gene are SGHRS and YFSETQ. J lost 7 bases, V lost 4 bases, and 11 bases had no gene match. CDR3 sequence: CASSLITGTGDNSPLHF. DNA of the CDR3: TGCGCCAGCAGCCTGATCACCGGGACAGGGGACAATTCACCCCTCCACTTT. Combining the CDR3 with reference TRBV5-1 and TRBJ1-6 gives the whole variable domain KAGVTQTPRYLIKTRGQQVTLSCSPISGHRSVSWYQQTPGQGLQFLFEYFSETQRNKGNFPGRFSGRQFSNSRSEMNVSTLELGDSALYLCASSLITGTGDNSPLHFGNGTRLTVT.

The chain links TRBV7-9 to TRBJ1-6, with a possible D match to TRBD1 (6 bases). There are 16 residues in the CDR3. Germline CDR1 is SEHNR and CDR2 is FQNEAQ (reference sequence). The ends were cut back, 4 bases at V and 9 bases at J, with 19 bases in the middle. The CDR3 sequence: CASSSASGTQGSPLHF. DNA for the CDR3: TGTGCCAGCAGCTCCGCATCCGGGACACAAGGTTCACCCCTCCACTTT.

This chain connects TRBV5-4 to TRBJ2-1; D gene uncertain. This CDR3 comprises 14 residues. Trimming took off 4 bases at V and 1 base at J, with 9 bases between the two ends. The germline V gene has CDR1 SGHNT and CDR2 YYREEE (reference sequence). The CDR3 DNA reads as TGTGCCAGCAGCCGCCCAACTTCCTACAATGAGCAGTTCTTC. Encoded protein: CASSRPTSYNEQFF.

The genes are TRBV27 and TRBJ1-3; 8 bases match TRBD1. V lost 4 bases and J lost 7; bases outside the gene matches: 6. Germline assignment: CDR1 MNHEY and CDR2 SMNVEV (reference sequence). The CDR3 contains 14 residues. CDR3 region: CASSSQGAINTIYF. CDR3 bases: TGTGCCAGCAGTTCTCAGGGGGCTATCAACACCATATATTTT.

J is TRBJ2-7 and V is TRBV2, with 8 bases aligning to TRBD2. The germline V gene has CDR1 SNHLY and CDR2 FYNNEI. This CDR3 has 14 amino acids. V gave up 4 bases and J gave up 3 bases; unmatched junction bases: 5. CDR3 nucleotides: TGTGCCAGCAGTGTCGAGCTAGCGGGCTACGAGCAGTACTTC. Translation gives CASSVELAGYEQYF.

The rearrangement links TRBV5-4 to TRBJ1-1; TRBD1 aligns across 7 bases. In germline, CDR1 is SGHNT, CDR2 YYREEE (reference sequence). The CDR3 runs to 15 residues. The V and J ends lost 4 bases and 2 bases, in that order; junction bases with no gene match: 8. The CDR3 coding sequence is TGTGCCAGCAGCCGGCCGGGACAGATAAACACTGAAGCTTTCTTT. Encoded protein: CASSRPGQINTEAFF. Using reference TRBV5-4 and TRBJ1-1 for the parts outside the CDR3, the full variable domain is ETGVTQSPTHLIKTRGQQVTLRCSSQSGHNTVSWYQQALGQGPQFIFQYYREEENGRGNFPPRFSGLQFPNYSSELNVNALELDDSALYLCASSRPGQINTEAFFGQGTRLTVV.

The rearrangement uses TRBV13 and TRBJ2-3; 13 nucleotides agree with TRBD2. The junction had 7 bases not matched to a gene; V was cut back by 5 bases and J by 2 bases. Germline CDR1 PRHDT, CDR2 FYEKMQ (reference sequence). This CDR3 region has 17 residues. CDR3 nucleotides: TGTGCCAGCAGCGCTACCGGGACTAGCGGGACCACAGATACGCAGTATTTT. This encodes CASSATGTSGTTDTQYF.

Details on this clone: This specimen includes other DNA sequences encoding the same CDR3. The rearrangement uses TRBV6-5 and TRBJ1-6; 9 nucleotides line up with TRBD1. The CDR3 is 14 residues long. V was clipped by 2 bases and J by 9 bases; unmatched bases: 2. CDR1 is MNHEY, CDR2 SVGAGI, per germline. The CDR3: CASSYRQGGSPLHF. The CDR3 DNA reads TGTGCCAGCAGTTACCGACAGGGGGGTTCACCCCTCCACTTT.

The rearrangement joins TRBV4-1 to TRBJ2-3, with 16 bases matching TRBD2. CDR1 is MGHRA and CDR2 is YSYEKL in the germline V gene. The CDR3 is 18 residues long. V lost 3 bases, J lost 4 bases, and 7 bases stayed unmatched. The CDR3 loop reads CASSQGLAGGPPPDTQYF. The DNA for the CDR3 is TGCGCCAGCAGCCAGGGACTAGCGGGGGGGCCCCCCCCAGATACGCAGTATTTT.

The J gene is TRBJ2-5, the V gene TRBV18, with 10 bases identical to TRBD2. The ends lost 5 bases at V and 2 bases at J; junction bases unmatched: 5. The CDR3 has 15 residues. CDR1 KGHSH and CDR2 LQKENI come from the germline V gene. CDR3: CASSAGLAMQETQYF. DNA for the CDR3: TGTGCCAGCTCAGCGGGACTAGCGATGCAAGAGACCCAGTACTTC.